These 25 T cell receptor beta chains were sequenced from one sample in a study of T cell changes during pregnancy in multiple sclerosis. The protocol was immunoSEQ multiplex PCR, while the TCRdb copy is restricted to in-frame clones and leaves out a portion. Of some 90,000 clones listed, around 90% are singletons. The source was peripheral blood, collected in the first trimester of pregnancy. The origin of the receptors is a female donor with multiple sclerosis, enrolled in a pregnancy study.

This chain connects TRBV5-5 to TRBJ1-1, with a possible D match to TRBD1 (6 bases). In germline, CDR1 is SGHKS, CDR2 YYEKEE (reference sequence). Between the trimmed V and J ends, which lost 0 bases and 6 bases, there was a span of 12 bases. The CDR3 totals 14 residues. The CDR3 coding sequence is TGTGCCAGCAGCTTGGGACAGGTCGGGGCTGAAGCTTTCTTT. Its translation is CASSLGQVGAEAFF.

This chain joins TRBV4-1 and TRBJ2-1, with unresolved D. Looked up from germline, CDR1 is MGHRA and CDR2 is YSYEKL. There are 16 residues in the CDR3. Trimming left V 0 bases short and J 2 bases short, with 11 bases between. DNA for the CDR3: TGCGCCAGCAGCCAAGAGCGTAGTCCTACCTACAATGAGCAGTTCTTC. Amino acids: CASSQERSPTYNEQFF.

The chain carries TRBV27 and TRBJ2-7; weak D call: TRBD1 (5 bases). Trimming removed 6 bases at V and 3 bases at J, with 18 bases between. CDR1 is MNHEY and CDR2 is SMNVEV in the germline V gene (reference sequence). This CDR3 spans 15 amino acids. The DNA of the CDR3 is TGTGCCAGCAGCACCCCCGCCCGACAGCACTACGAGCAGTACTTC. Translation: CASSTPARQHYEQYF.

V and J are TRBV7-9 and TRBJ1-2; no clear D. In germline, CDR1 is SEHNR, CDR2 FQNEAQ (reference sequence). V was pared by 4 bases and J by 4 bases, with 16 bases between. CDR3 size: 15 residues. The CDR3 protein is CASSSGLTLSYGYTF. The DNA of the CDR3 is TGTGCCAGCAGCTCAGGACTGACCCTCTCCTATGGCTACACCTTC.

The J gene is TRBJ2-3, the V gene TRBV9; 9 nucleotides align to TRBD2. The CDR3 sequence is 14 residues long. CDR1 and CDR2 from the germline V gene are SGDLS and YYNGEE. J was trimmed by 7 bases and V by 4 bases; bases with no gene match: 7. The CDR3 loop is CASSPSGKGYTQYF. CDR3 sequence (DNA): TGTGCCAGCAGCCCTAGCGGGAAGGGTTATACGCAGTATTTT.

CDR3 nucleotides: TGTGCCAGCAGCCACCCCTTGGACAGCACCATATCATATGGCTACACCTTC. It specifies CASSHPLDSTISYGYTF. The rearrangement uses TRBV7-9 and TRBJ1-2; possibly TRBD1 for D (6 bases). CDR1 and CDR2 (germline): SEHNR, FQNEAQ (reference sequence). This CDR3 region has 17 residues. The V and J ends lost 5 bases and 5 bases respectively, with 24 bases between them.

This clone was detected a few times. The CDR3 loop is CASSLGGGQAETQYF. CDR3 bases: TGTGCCAGCAGTTTAGGGGGAGGCCAGGCGGAGACCCAGTACTTC. This chain joins TRBV7-3 and TRBJ2-5, with D perhaps assigned TRBD1 or TRBD2 (6 bases each). Trimming pared 6 bases from V and 5 bases from J, leaving 19 bases between. The CDR3 contains 15 residues. The germline V gene encodes CDR1 SGHTA and CDR2 FQGTGA.

V and J are TRBV6-5 and TRBJ2-2; D perhaps matches TRBD2 (6 bases). From germline, CDR1 is MNHEY and CDR2 SVGAGI. This CDR3 region has 14 residues. The V end lost 8 bases, the J end lost 2 bases, and 12 bases lay between the germline ends. CDR3 region: CASGDFLNTGELFF. The CDR3 DNA is TGTGCCAGCGGGGACTTCTTAAACACCGGGGAGCTGTTTTTT.

The chain couples TRBV19 to TRBJ2-2; 8 bases align to TRBD2. The CDR3 runs 18 residues. Germline-derived CDR1 and CDR2 are LNHDA and SQIVND (reference sequence). The junction had 17 bases not matched to a gene; V was cut back by 7 bases and J by 4 bases. DNA for the CDR3: TGTGCCAGTACCCCCTTAGGACTAGCCGCACCCGTCACCGGGGAGCTGTTTTTT. Translation: CASTPLGLAAPVTGELFF.

CDR3 region: CASSQGRDRASSNYGYTF. In DNA form, the CDR3 reads TGCGCCAGCAGCCAAGGAAGGGACAGGGCGAGCTCTAACTATGGCTACACCTTC. J is TRBJ1-2 and V is TRBV4-3; TRBD1 aligns across 9 bases. Germline V gene lookup returns CDR1 LGHNA and CDR2 YSLEER. After removal of 1 base from V and 0 bases from J, the junction contained 9 bases not matched to a gene. This CDR3 region has 18 residues.

This chain connects TRBV25-1 to TRBJ1-2; D is perhaps TRBD1 (5 bases). Trimming removed 7 bases from V and 7 bases from J, with 10 bases in between. From germline, CDR1 is MGHDK and CDR2 SYGVNS. This CDR3 region has 11 residues. The chain's CDR3 is CASMGLSGYTF. The CDR3 coding sequence is TGTGCCAGCATGGGACTTAGTGGCTACACCTTC.

Here the CDR3 reads CASSDGTFSNQPQHF. The CDR3 coding sequence is TGTGCCAGCAGCGACGGGACTTTTAGCAATCAGCCCCAGCATTTT. V gene TRBV7-2 combines with J gene TRBJ1-5; D may be TRBD1 (5 bases). This CDR3 region has 15 residues. Germline lookup yields CDR1 SGHTA and CDR2 FQGNSA. Trimming removed 5 bases from V and 0 bases from J, with 11 bases in between.

This sequence joins TRBV19 and TRBJ2-1; D not resolved. Trimming removed 6 bases at V and 1 base at J, with 7 bases between. Looked up from germline, CDR1 is LNHDA and CDR2 is SQIVND (reference sequence). The CDR3 runs to 13 residues. CDR3 bases: TGTGCCAGTAGGGAGTCATCCTACAATGAGCAGTTCTTC. As protein: CASRESSYNEQFF.

V and J are TRBV13 and TRBJ2-1; possible D gene TRBD2, 6 bases. This CDR3 has 13 residues. The ends were cut back, 0 bases at V and 8 bases at J, with 8 bases in the middle. Germline values: CDR1 PRHDT, CDR2 FYEKMQ (reference sequence). The CDR3 loop is CASSLGLAHEQFF. As DNA, the CDR3 is TGTGCCAGCAGCTTAGGACTAGCACATGAGCAGTTCTTC. The variable domain in full, with the rest retrieved from reference TRBV13 and TRBJ2-1, is AAGVIQSPRHLIKEKRETATLKCYPIPRHDTVYWYQQGPGQDPQFLISFYEKMQSDKGSIPDRFSAQQFSDYHSELNMSSLELGDSALYFCASSLGLAHEQFFGPGTRLTVL.

Note on this clone: Other nucleotide sequences in the sample specify the same CDR3. The chain joins TRBV5-1 to TRBJ1-2; 9 bases map to TRBD1. With 4 bases clipped from V and 5 bases from J, the junction kept 9 bases outside the gene matches. From germline, CDR1 is SGHRS and CDR2 YFSETQ. This CDR3 has 15 residues. The CDR3 loop reads CASSPEGQGYYGYTF. The CDR3 nucleotides are TGCGCCAGCAGCCCGGAGGGACAGGGTTATTATGGCTACACCTTC.

The chain joins TRBV9 to TRBJ1-2; 7 bases line up with TRBD1. There are 15 residues in the CDR3. The germline CDR1 and CDR2 sequences are SGDLS and YYNGEE. V lost 5 bases and J lost 4; bases outside the gene matches: 11. The CDR3 here is CASRALPGQSYGYTF. Written as DNA, the CDR3 is TGTGCCAGCAGAGCCCTACCGGGACAGAGCTATGGCTACACCTTC. Combining the CDR3 with reference TRBV9 and TRBJ1-2 gives the whole variable domain DSGVTQTPKHLITATGQRVTLRCSPRSGDLSVYWYQQSLDQGLQFLIQYYNGEERAKGNILERFSAQQFPDLHSELNLSSLELGDSALYFCASRALPGQSYGYTFGSGTRLTVV.

The rearrangement joins TRBV30 to TRBJ1-1; D is ambiguous. The CDR3 has 15 amino acids. CDR1 is GTSNPN, CDR2 SVGIG, per germline (reference sequence). Between the trimmed V and J ends, which lost 0 bases and 5 bases, there was a span of 16 bases. The CDR3 spells CAWSVHEGPGTEAFF. The CDR3 DNA sequence: TGTGCCTGGAGTGTACACGAGGGTCCGGGAACTGAAGCTTTCTTT. Using reference TRBV30 and TRBJ1-1 for the parts outside the CDR3, the full variable domain is SQTIHQWPATLVQPVGSPLSLECTVEGTSNPNLYWYRQAAGRGLQLLFYSVGIGQISSEVPQNLSASRPQDRQFILSSKKLLLSDSGFYLCAWSVHEGPGTEAFFGQGTRLTVV.

The V gene is TRBV6-1, the J gene TRBJ1-2; unclear D gene. The CDR3 has 15 amino acids. Germline lookup yields CDR1 MNHNS and CDR2 SASEGT. Trimming removed 7 bases from V and 6 bases from J, with 21 bases in between. The CDR3 DNA reads TGTGCCAGCAACACCCGGGCCTCTTCGGGGAATGGCTACACCTTC. Amino acids: CASNTRASSGNGYTF.

The chain links TRBV27 to TRBJ1-2; 10 bases align to TRBD1. The CDR3 sequence is 14 residues long. Germline CDR1 MNHEY, CDR2 SMNVEV (reference sequence). Trimming at V came to 5 bases and at J to 8 bases, leaving 8 bases not matched to a gene. CDR3: CASSLRQGARGYTF. CDR3 bases: TGTGCCAGCAGTCTCCGACAGGGGGCGCGGGGCTACACCTTC.

There are a few counts of this clone. The chain recombines TRBV7-2 with TRBJ2-4, with a possible D match to TRBD2 (6 bases). The CDR3 covers 16 residues. V lost 4 bases to trimming and J lost 0 bases, with 13 bases between them. Germline V gene lookup returns CDR1 SGHTA and CDR2 FQGNSA. The CDR3 region has the DNA TGTGCCAGCAGCTCCGCCGGGGGTCTAGCCAAAAACATTCAGTACTTC. As protein: CASSSAGGLAKNIQYF.

This rearrangement joins TRBV10-3 to TRBJ2-7; TRBD2 might be the D (5 bases). Between the trimmed V and J ends, which lost 7 bases and 5 bases, there was a span of 21 bases. This CDR3 is 15 amino acids long. From germline, CDR1 is ENHRY and CDR2 SYGVKD. For the CDR3, the DNA is TGTGCCATCAACCTCGGTAACGGGGTTAAGGACGAGCAGTACTTC. As protein: CAINLGNGVKDEQYF.

The chain couples TRBV2 to TRBJ1-5; D not resolved. CDR1 SNHLY and CDR2 FYNNEI come from the germline V gene. The CDR3 totals 12 residues. V lost 6 bases and J lost 0, with 3 bases in between. The CDR3: CASRASNQPQHF. CDR3 DNA sequence: TGTGCCAGCAGAGCTAGCAATCAGCCCCAGCATTTT. The full variable domain, rest sourced from reference TRBV2 and TRBJ1-5, is EPEVTQTPSHQVTQMGQEVILRCVPISNHLYFYWYRQILGQKVEFLVSFYNNEISEKSEIFDDQFSVERPDGSNFTLKIRSTKLEDSAMYFCASRASNQPQHFGDGTRLSIL.

This clone was observed a single time. The genes are TRBV19 and TRBJ2-1; 11 nucleotides agree with TRBD2. The CDR3 consists of 14 residues. Losses at the gene ends were 5 bases for V and 13 bases for J; bases not matched to a gene: 10. Germline V gene sequence: CDR1 LNHDA, CDR2 SQIVND (reference sequence). The CDR3 bases are TGTGCCAGTAGTCCCGTGGCACTAGCGGGAGAACAGTTCTTC. Translation gives CASSPVALAGEQFF.

The chain joins TRBV5-4 to TRBJ2-7; 7 nucleotides agree with TRBD1. The CDR3 consists of 13 residues. The ends lost 4 bases at V and 3 bases at J; junction bases unmatched: 4. Germline loops: CDR1 SGHNT, CDR2 YYREEE (reference sequence). In nucleotides, the CDR3 is TGTGCCAGCAGCCCGAGACAGGGCTACGAGCAGTACTTC. This codes for CASSPRQGYEQYF.

V is TRBV11-2 and J is TRBJ1-2, with TRBD1 as a possible D gene (6 bases). The CDR3 loop spans 17 amino acids. Germline V gene sequence: CDR1 SGHAT, CDR2 FQNNGV. Trimming shortened V by 6 bases and J by 4 bases, and 24 bases separated the two germline ends. CDR3 nucleotide sequence: TGTGCCAGCAGACGACCGGGGAGAGGGGGGGGTAGCTATGGCTACACCTTC. This sequence encodes CASRRPGRGGGSYGYTF.